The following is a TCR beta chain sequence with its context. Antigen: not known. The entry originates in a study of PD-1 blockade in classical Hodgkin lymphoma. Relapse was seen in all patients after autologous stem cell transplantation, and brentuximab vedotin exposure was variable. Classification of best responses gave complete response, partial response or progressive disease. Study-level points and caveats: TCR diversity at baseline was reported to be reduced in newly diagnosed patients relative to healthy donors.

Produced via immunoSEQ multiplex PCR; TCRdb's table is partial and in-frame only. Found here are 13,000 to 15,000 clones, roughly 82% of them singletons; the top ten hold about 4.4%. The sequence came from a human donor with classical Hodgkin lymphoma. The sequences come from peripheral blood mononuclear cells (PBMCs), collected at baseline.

The CDR3 spells CASSLPSYEQYF. The CDR3 nucleotides read TGTGCCAGCAGTTTACCCAGCTACGAGCAGTACTTC. This chain links TRBV27 with TRBJ2-5, with unresolved D. TRBJ2-7 matches the DNA end more closely, so the J call is doubtful. The CDR3 contains 12 residues. Germline CDR1 is MNHEY and CDR2 is SMNVEV (reference sequence).